A single sample gave rise to the 29 T cell receptor beta chains below, sequenced in a study of chemoradiotherapy in HPV16-positive cancers. The table came from immunoSEQ multiplex PCR; TCRdb's copy has only in-frame clones and leaves some out. The table includes about 5,700 clones, 70% to 90% detected once. Sequenced material: tumor tissue, taken from a patient who underwent chemoradiotherapy. These receptors came from a human donor with HPV-associated anogenital cancer.

A single count supports this clone. V is TRBV5-5 and J is TRBJ1-2; D not resolved. The CDR3 length is 12 residues. Germline CDR1 and CDR2: SGHKS and YYEKEE (reference sequence). Trimming removed 7 bases from V and 4 bases from J, with 11 bases in between. Written as DNA, the CDR3 is TGTGCCAGCGACGAAGCTCGCTATGGCTACACCTTC. Amino acids: CASDEARYGYTF.

Concerning this clone: Distinct nucleotide sequences in the sample also encode this CDR3. The J gene is TRBJ1-5, the V gene TRBV2; weak D call: TRBD1 (6 bases). The CDR3 runs to 15 residues. Germline V gene data show CDR1 as SNHLY and CDR2 as FYNNEI. Trimming stripped 3 bases from V and 6 bases from J, with 15 bases between. As DNA, the CDR3 is TGTGCCAGCAGTGAGGCGAGGGGGGCGGGTCAGCCCCAGCATTTT. Translation gives CASSEARGAGQPQHF.

The chain employs TRBV7-2 and TRBJ1-2; 7 bases are a match to TRBD1. The J segment lost 10 bases and the V segment lost 1 base, leaving 12 bases of the junction unmatched. The V gene's germline CDR1 is SGHTA and CDR2 FQGNSA. The CDR3 length is 15 residues. CDR3 amino acids: CASSLGVRGIDAYTF. The CDR3 DNA is TGTGCCAGCAGCTTAGGGGTCAGGGGGATAGATGCCTACACCTTC.

The chain links TRBV5-6 to TRBJ2-1; maybe TRBD2 (5 bases). The CDR3 is made up of 15 amino acids. Per the germline V gene, CDR1 is SGHDT and CDR2 is YYEEEE. Trimming took off 0 bases at V and 6 bases at J, with 13 bases between the two ends. This chain's CDR3 is CASSLAPLASNEQFF. DNA for the CDR3: TGTGCCAGCAGCTTGGCGCCCCTAGCCTCCAATGAGCAGTTCTTC.

The V and J genes are TRBV28 and TRBJ2-1; TRBD2 aligns across 7 bases. The ends lost 4 bases at V and 10 bases at J; junction bases unmatched: 16. This CDR3 has 16 amino acids. Germline V gives CDR1 MDHEN, CDR2 SYDVKM. The DNA for the CDR3 is TGTGCCAGCAGTTCAAATACCGGGCGAACTAGCGTCGAGCAGTTCTTC. This translates into CASSSNTGRTSVEQFF.

DNA of the CDR3: TGTGCCAGCAGTGCGGGCGTAAACACCATATATTTT. Its translation is CASSAGVNTIYF. This chain links TRBV25-1 with TRBJ1-3, with D unresolved. This CDR3 spans 12 amino acids. Germline lookup yields CDR1 MGHDK and CDR2 SYGVNS. Trimming shortened V by 4 bases and J by 6 bases, and 7 bases separated the two germline ends.

The genes are TRBV19 and TRBJ2-3; 13 nucleotides match TRBD2. Germline V lookup: CDR1 LNHDA, CDR2 SQIVND (reference sequence). Germline trimming cut 8 bases from V and 0 bases from J; bases unmatched to any gene: 2. There are 15 residues in the CDR3. CDR3 loop: CASRTSGGSTDTQYF. The CDR3 coding sequence is TGTGCCAGTCGGACTAGCGGGGGAAGCACAGATACGCAGTATTTT.

This clone was seen only once. The chain has TRBV7-9 and TRBJ1-6; TRBD1 aligns across 7 bases. Germline CDR1 SEHNR, CDR2 FQNEAQ (reference sequence). The junction had 9 bases not matched to a gene; V was cut back by 4 bases and J by 3 bases. This CDR3 is built from 17 residues. Here the CDR3 DNA reads TGTGCCAGCAGCTCGACAGGGAACAGGGGCTATAATTCACCCCTCCACTTT. It translates to CASSSTGNRGYNSPLHF.

This chain links TRBV28 with TRBJ2-1, with D unclear. CDR1 is MDHEN, CDR2 SYDVKM, per germline. V was pared by 2 bases and J by 6 bases, with 11 bases between. CDR3 length: 14 amino acids. In DNA form, the CDR3 reads TGTGCCAGCAGTTTAACTATGGCTGGCAATGAGCAGTTCTTC. It yields the protein CASSLTMAGNEQFF.

The rearrangement joins TRBV5-4 to TRBJ2-1; D might be TRBD1 or TRBD2, each matching 5 bases. Germline V gene sequence: CDR1 SGHNT, CDR2 YYREEE (reference sequence). The germline V and J ends were trimmed by 0 bases and 7 bases, with 17 bases remaining between them. The CDR3 is made up of 16 amino acids. The CDR3 DNA reads as TGTGCCAGCAGCTTGGCACTGGGGGTGGGGAATAATGAGCAGTTCTTC. It encodes CASSLALGVGNNEQFF.

A single count supports this clone. V and J are TRBV27 and TRBJ1-1, with D maybe TRBD1 (5 bases). This CDR3 is built from 11 residues. Trimming took off 6 bases at V and 7 bases at J, with 9 bases between the two ends. Germline V lookup: CDR1 MNHEY, CDR2 SMNVEV (reference sequence). The CDR3 spells CASSQGIEAFF. CDR3 sequence (DNA): TGTGCCAGCAGCCAGGGTATTGAAGCTTTCTTT.

The J gene is TRBJ2-6, the V gene TRBV18; TRBD2 might be the D (5 bases). This CDR3 region has 17 residues. Trimming took off 10 bases at V and 2 bases at J, with 21 bases between the two ends. Germline lookup yields CDR1 KGHSH and CDR2 LQKENI. The CDR3 bases are TGTGCCATCGCACCCCCAGCGGAGTCTCCTGGGGCCAACGTCCTGACTTTC. This codes for CAIAPPAESPGANVLTF.

The CDR3 bases are TGTGCCAGCAGCTTAGTCTCCCTGGCGTACACCGGGGAGCTGTTTTTT. This translates into CASSLVSLAYTGELFF. This chain joins TRBV11-3 and TRBJ2-2; D uncertain. Trimming cost V 1 base and J 3 bases, with 12 bases left between them. In germline, CDR1 is SGHNT, CDR2 YENEEA. The length of the CDR3 is 16 residues.

CDR3 protein: CASRGGGRGLPGTYNEQFF. CDR3 DNA: TGTGCCAGCAGGGGCGGAGGCAGGGGGCTCCCCGGGACCTACAATGAGCAGTTCTTC. V and J are TRBV2 and TRBJ2-1, with 8 nucleotides matching TRBD1. Germline V gene data show CDR1 as SNHLY and CDR2 as FYNNEI. The CDR3 is 19 residues long. The trim removed 6 bases at V and 2 bases at J, leaving 18 bases unmatched.

The V gene is TRBV19, the J gene TRBJ2-3; no definite D call. Deletions cut 8 bases from V and 2 bases from J, with 11 bases between. This CDR3 comprises 13 residues. Germline CDR1 is LNHDA and CDR2 is SQIVND (reference sequence). The CDR3 protein is CASALAYTDTQYF. In nucleotides, the CDR3 is TGTGCCAGTGCCCTGGCCTACACAGATACGCAGTATTTT.

This rearrangement joins TRBV5-1 to TRBJ1-5; 8 bases align to TRBD1. CDR1 SGHRS and CDR2 YFSETQ come from the germline V gene. This CDR3 has 13 residues. With V trimmed by 4 bases and J by 6 bases, 3 bases remained unmatched. The CDR3 region has the DNA TGCGCCAGCAGCCCTACAGGGGGTCAGCCCCAGCATTTT. Translation: CASSPTGGQPQHF.

The chain carries TRBV19 and TRBJ2-1; tentatively, D is TRBD1 (5 bases). V lost 3 bases to trimming and J lost 5 bases, with 8 bases between them. The CDR3 covers 13 residues. The germline V gene has CDR1 LNHDA and CDR2 SQIVND (reference sequence). CDR3 sequence reads: CASSMNRNNEQFF. CDR3 DNA sequence: TGTGCCAGTAGTATGAACAGGAACAATGAGCAGTTCTTC. Looking up the rest from reference TRBV19 and TRBJ2-1 gives the full variable domain: DGGITQSPKYLFRKEGQNVTLSCEQNLNHDAMYWYRQDPGQGLRLIYYSQIVNDFQKGDIAEGYSVSREKKESFPLTVTSAQKNPTAFYLCASSMNRNNEQFFGPGTRLTVL.

J is TRBJ2-2 and V is TRBV9; D is perhaps TRBD1 (6 bases). Germline V lookup: CDR1 SGDLS, CDR2 YYNGEE. The CDR3 has 16 amino acids. Trimming took off 3 bases at V and 5 bases at J, with 17 bases between the two ends. CDR3: CASSAAQGSGTGELFF. Written as DNA, the CDR3 is TGTGCCAGCAGCGCTGCGCAGGGGAGTGGTACCGGGGAGCTGTTTTTT. Full variable domain (remainder filled in from reference TRBV9 and TRBJ2-2): DSGVTQTPKHLITATGQRVTLRCSPRSGDLSVYWYQQSLDQGLQFLIQYYNGEERAKGNILERFSAQQFPDLHSELNLSSLELGDSALYFCASSAAQGSGTGELFFGEGSRLTVL.

The V call is TRBV7-2, the J call TRBJ2-7; 12 nucleotides line up with TRBD2. V shed 1 base, J shed 6 bases, and the junction held 4 bases outside the gene matches. The CDR3 runs to 15 residues. Germline V lookup: CDR1 SGHTA, CDR2 FQGNSA. The CDR3 DNA reads as TGTGCCAGCAGCTTAGTTCTAGCGGGGGGGCGCGAGCAGTACTTC. It codes for CASSLVLAGGREQYF.

V usage is TRBV9 and J usage is TRBJ2-3; TRBD2 aligns across 8 bases. The V gene's germline CDR1 is SGDLS and CDR2 YYNGEE. The CDR3 loop spans 16 amino acids. J was trimmed by 5 bases and V by 0 bases; bases with no gene match: 8. CDR3 region: CASSVAWRGARDTQYF. The CDR3 coding sequence is TGTGCCAGCAGCGTAGCTTGGCGGGGGGCAAGAGATACGCAGTATTTT.

The chain links TRBV15 to TRBJ1-5, with D unclear. Germline CDR1 and CDR2: LNHNV and YYDKDF (reference sequence). The CDR3 has 15 residues. V was pared by 3 bases and J by 1 base, with 10 bases between. The CDR3 reads CATSRPLGSNQPQHF. Written as DNA, the CDR3 is TGTGCCACCAGCAGGCCTCTGGGGAGCAATCAGCCCCAGCATTTT.

This chain joins TRBV1 and TRBJ2-3; TRBD2 is the table's D call, not checked against the DNA. TRBV1 is given as a pseudogene. The CDR3 totals 19 residues. CDR3 sequence: CTSSHQPPPGGNSTDTQYF. Written as DNA, the CDR3 is TGCACCAGCAGCCACCAACCACCCCCGGGCGGGAACAGCACAGATACGCAGTATTTT.

CDR3 sequence: CASRDSWSTDTQYF. The CDR3 coding sequence is TGTGCCAGCAGGGACAGCTGGAGCACAGATACGCAGTATTTT. The rearrangement uses TRBV6-1 and TRBJ2-3, with D tentatively TRBD1 (6 bases). V was shortened by 6 bases and J by 0 bases, with 10 bases between the two germline ends. CDR1 is MNHNS, CDR2 SASEGT, per germline. The CDR3 has 14 residues.

V gene TRBV29-1 combines with J gene TRBJ2-2; weak D call: TRBD2 (7 bases). CDR3 length equals 15 residues. The V and J ends lost 4 bases and 5 bases respectively, with 17 bases between them. The germline V gene encodes CDR1 SQVTM and CDR2 ANQGSEA. CDR3 DNA sequence: TGCAGCGTTGTACTCTGGGAGGGGGGGACCGGGGAGCTGTTTTTT. Its translation is CSVVLWEGGTGELFF.

V is TRBV30 and J is TRBJ1-1; TRBD1 matches 7 bases. Germline trimming cut 3 bases from V and 7 bases from J; bases unmatched to any gene: 17. Germline V gives CDR1 GTSNPN, CDR2 SVGIG (reference sequence). This CDR3 has 16 residues. CDR3 protein: CAWRGYNSGTDNEAFF. As DNA, the CDR3 is TGTGCCTGGAGAGGATACAACTCGGGGACAGACAATGAAGCTTTCTTT. The full variable domain, with the rest looked up from reference TRBV30 and TRBJ1-1, is SQTIHQWPATLVQPVGSPLSLECTVEGTSNPNLYWYRQAAGRGLQLLFYSVGIGQISSEVPQNLSASRPQDRQFILSSKKLLLSDSGFYLCAWRGYNSGTDNEAFFGQGTRLTVV.

Written as DNA, the CDR3 is TGTGCCAGCAGCCCCGAGGCCGTATCCAACTATGGCTACACCTTC. Translating gives CASSPEAVSNYGYTF. The V call is TRBV7-2, the J call TRBJ1-2; D remains unclear. Germline V CDR1 and CDR2: SGHTA, FQGNSA. The V gene lost 5 bases and the J gene lost 2 bases, with 15 bases spanning the gap. The CDR3 contains 15 residues.

The V and J genes are TRBV19 and TRBJ1-1; D is possibly TRBD1 (6 bases). The CDR3 totals 14 residues. V gave up 4 bases and J gave up 1 base, with 10 bases separating them. In germline, CDR1 is LNHDA, CDR2 SQIVND (reference sequence). CDR3 bases: TGTGCCAGTAGTAACCGGACAGCGAACACTGAAGCTTTCTTT. Translation gives CASSNRTANTEAFF. Combining the CDR3 with reference TRBV19 and TRBJ1-1 gives the whole variable domain DGGITQSPKYLFRKEGQNVTLSCEQNLNHDAMYWYRQDPGQGLRLIYYSQIVNDFQKGDIAEGYSVSREKKESFPLTVTSAQKNPTAFYLCASSNRTANTEAFFGQGTRLTVV.

For this clone: Other nucleotide sequences in the sample specify the same CDR3. The genes are TRBV4-3 and TRBJ1-2; a weak D match, TRBD1 (5 bases). CDR3 length: 14 amino acids. V was pared by 0 bases and J by 8 bases, with 13 bases between. CDR1 and CDR2 (germline): LGHNA, YSLEER. Written as DNA, the CDR3 is TGCGCCAGCAGCCAAGACGGAAAGGGGAGGGGCTACACCTTC. It yields the protein CASSQDGKGRGYTF.

By sample fraction, this clone is large. The gene calls are TRBV5-1 and TRBJ2-7, with D tentatively TRBD1 (6 bases). The germline CDR1 and CDR2 sequences are SGHRS and YFSETQ. The CDR3 extends over 16 amino acids. V lost 1 base and J 5 bases, leaving 19 bases between the germline ends. The CDR3 is CASSLTQTGTRHEQYF. The CDR3 nucleotides read TGCGCCAGCAGCTTGACGCAAACCGGGACACGCCACGAGCAGTACTTC. Supplemented by reference TRBV5-1 and TRBJ2-7, the full variable domain reads KAGVTQTPRYLIKTRGQQVTLSCSPISGHRSVSWYQQTPGQGLQFLFEYFSETQRNKGNFPGRFSGRQFSNSRSEMNVSTLELGDSALYLCASSLTQTGTRHEQYFGPGTRLTVT.